These 29 T cell receptor beta chains share one sample of origin, sequenced in a study of T cell responses to AZD1222 COVID-19 vaccine (dated by TCRdb to the early 2020s). The time point tag for this specimen amounts to: about 28 days (+/-7) after the second vaccine dose. The library was prepared using the immunoSEQ multiplex PCR assay. This immuneACCESS table, as held by TCRdb, lists in-frame sequences with V and J called but not all clones. Of the missing ones, under half trace to an unresolved V gene in checked studies; the others have no known cause. The sample table records 80,000 to 100,000 clones; roughly nine tenths of these occur just once. The ten largest clones add up to less than 3% of the sample. The sequenced sample was peripheral blood, obtained 28 days after the second AZD1222 dose. All receptors come from an adult who received the AZD1222 COVID-19 vaccine.

The genes are TRBV18 and TRBJ2-5, with 8 positions matching TRBD2. The V gene end was trimmed by 1 base and the J gene end by 5 bases; junction bases not matched to a gene: 9. Germline-derived CDR1 and CDR2 are KGHSH and LQKENI. This CDR3 spans 16 amino acids. CDR3 nucleotide sequence: TGTGCCAGCTCACCACAAGGGACTAGGAATGCGGAGACCCAGTACTTC. This codes for CASSPQGTRNAETQYF. The full variable domain, in which reference TRBV18 and TRBJ2-5 provide the parts outside the CDR3, is NAGVMQNPRHLVRRRGQEARLRCSPMKGHSHVYWYRQLPEEGLKFMVYLQKENIIDESGMPKERFSAEFPKEGPSILRIQQVVRGDSAAYFCASSPQGTRNAETQYFGPGTRLLVL.

V gene TRBV6-5 combines with J gene TRBJ2-1; TRBD2 matches 12 bases. The CDR3 loop spans 14 amino acids. Germline CDR1 and CDR2: MNHEY and SVGAGI. Trimming removed 2 bases from V and 8 bases from J; junction bases left unmatched: 1. The CDR3 loop is CASSYGLAGYEQFF. The CDR3 DNA sequence: TGTGCCAGCAGTTACGGACTAGCGGGATATGAGCAGTTCTTC.

The chain recombines TRBV6-2 or TRBV6-3 with TRBJ2-4; no reliable D call. The CDR3 totals 16 residues. V shed 0 bases and J shed 7 bases, with 16 bases lying between them. The germline V gene encodes CDR1 MNHEY and CDR2 SVGEGT. CDR3 loop: CASSYSQSEMGNIQYF. CDR3 nucleotides: TGTGCCAGCAGTTACTCTCAGAGCGAAATGGGGAACATTCAGTACTTC.

The gene calls are TRBV23-1 and TRBJ1-5; D possibly corresponds to TRBD1 (6 bases). TRBV23-1 is an ORF, with its function uncertain. This CDR3 region has 16 residues. V was shortened by 6 bases and J by 6 bases, with 21 bases between the two germline ends. The CDR3 loop reads CASSPAGTTLSQPQHF. CDR3 nucleotides: TGCGCCAGCAGCCCTGCCGGGACAACGTTAAGTCAGCCCCAGCATTTT.

V is TRBV18 and J is TRBJ2-7; 7 nucleotides agree with TRBD1. CDR1 is KGHSH, CDR2 LQKENI, per germline. J lost 3 bases, V lost 3 bases, and 5 bases had no gene match. This CDR3 spans 14 amino acids. CDR3 loop: CASSPGTVYYEQYF. CDR3 nucleotide sequence: TGTGCCAGCTCACCCGGGACAGTATACTACGAGCAGTACTTC.

The chain is built from TRBV30 and TRBJ1-5; D unclear. Trimming removed 1 base from V and 6 bases from J, with 13 bases in between. Germline CDR1 GTSNPN, CDR2 SVGIG (reference sequence). The CDR3 has 14 residues. The CDR3 bases are TGTGCCTGGAGTGCGAGGGCAACTGGTCAGCCCCAGCATTTT. Translation: CAWSARATGQPQHF.

The rearrangement links TRBV11-2 to TRBJ1-1; 9 bases line up with TRBD1. Germline V gene sequence: CDR1 SGHAT, CDR2 FQNNGV. The CDR3 is 16 amino acids. V was clipped by 4 bases and J by 5 bases; unmatched bases: 11. CDR3 residues: CASSWVTGGAETEAFF. CDR3 DNA sequence: TGTGCCAGCAGCTGGGTCACAGGGGGCGCGGAAACTGAAGCTTTCTTT.

V is TRBV11-1 and J is TRBJ1-2, with 7 positions matching TRBD1. This CDR3 region has 14 residues. Germline-derived CDR1 and CDR2 are SGHAT and FQDESV (reference sequence). V lost 5 bases and J lost 6; bases outside the gene matches: 9. For the CDR3, the DNA is TGTGCCAGCAGCCCAGACGACAGGGCGAATGGCTACACCTTC. This gives the protein CASSPDDRANGYTF.

The chain couples TRBV7-9 to TRBJ2-2, with TRBD1 identical over 8 bases. Germline CDR1 is SEHNR and CDR2 is FQNEAQ (reference sequence). V gave up 5 bases and J gave up 4 bases; unmatched junction bases: 6. The CDR3 is 15 residues long. The CDR3 region is CASSKRQGSTGELFF. The DNA of the CDR3 is TGTGCCAGCAGCAAGCGACAGGGGAGCACCGGGGAGCTGTTTTTT.

Regarding this clone: Within the sample, other DNA sequences also encode this same CDR3. V usage is TRBV9 and J usage is TRBJ1-1; D is ambiguous. CDR3 length: 14 residues. V shed 2 bases and J shed 1 base, with 9 bases lying between them. Germline CDR1 SGDLS, CDR2 YYNGEE. CDR3 protein: CASSVSPENTEAFF. As DNA, the CDR3 is TGTGCCAGCAGCGTGTCCCCGGAGAACACTGAAGCTTTCTTT. The full variable domain, completed using reference TRBV9 and TRBJ1-1, is DSGVTQTPKHLITATGQRVTLRCSPRSGDLSVYWYQQSLDQGLQFLIQYYNGEERAKGNILERFSAQQFPDLHSELNLSSLELGDSALYFCASSVSPENTEAFFGQGTRLTVV.

V usage is TRBV18 and J usage is TRBJ2-7; D remains unclear. Trimming stripped 0 bases from V and 5 bases from J, with 14 bases between. Germline V gene lookup returns CDR1 KGHSH and CDR2 LQKENI. The CDR3 length is 15 residues. The CDR3 sequence: CASSPPGKRSDEQYF. The CDR3 nucleotides read TGTGCCAGCTCACCACCAGGGAAGAGATCTGACGAGCAGTACTTC.

V gene TRBV6-1 combines with J gene TRBJ1-2; D uncertain. Germline CDR1 MNHNS, CDR2 SASEGT. V dropped 0 bases and J dropped 4 bases, with 9 bases sitting between them. The CDR3 consists of 14 residues. The CDR3 DNA sequence: TGTGCCAGCAGTGAAGCGGTTTCGAGCTATGGCTACACCTTC. As protein: CASSEAVSSYGYTF.

The rearrangement uses TRBV5-6 and TRBJ2-5, with TRBD1 matching over 9 bases. The CDR3 covers 15 residues. With 2 bases clipped from V and 4 bases from J, the junction kept 6 bases outside the gene matches. CDR1 and CDR2 (germline): SGHDT, YYEEEE. This CDR3 is CASSFLSGQGETQYF. CDR3 nucleotides: TGTGCCAGCAGCTTTCTGTCGGGACAGGGAGAGACCCAGTACTTC.

The genes are TRBV6-2 or TRBV6-3 and TRBJ1-1; 7 bases fit TRBD1. The ends lost 4 bases at V and 8 bases at J; junction bases unmatched: 10. CDR1 and CDR2 from the germline V gene are MNHEY and SVGEGT. The CDR3 is 14 residues long. The CDR3 sequence is CASSFPETGIEAFF. In nucleotides, the CDR3 is TGTGCCAGCAGTTTCCCTGAGACAGGGATAGAAGCTTTCTTT.

The J gene is TRBJ1-1, the V gene TRBV6-5, with D tentatively TRBD1 (5 bases). The CDR3 covers 13 residues. Germline assignment: CDR1 MNHEY and CDR2 SVGAGI. V lost 6 bases, J lost 11 bases, and 19 bases lay in between. DNA of the CDR3: TGTGCCAGCAGGCCCACAGGATTCAGCGAGGCTTTCTTT. Its protein is CASRPTGFSEAFF.

The rearrangement links TRBV5-1 to TRBJ2-7; a weak D match, TRBD2 (6 bases). V lost 4 bases to trimming and J lost 4 bases, with 18 bases between them. The germline V gene has CDR1 SGHRS and CDR2 YFSETQ. The CDR3 runs 15 residues. CDR3 DNA sequence: TGCGCCAGCAGCAGGACTAAAGGGGAGTTTTACGAGCAGTACTTC. It specifies CASSRTKGEFYEQYF.

V usage is TRBV6-6 and J usage is TRBJ1-4; D gene unclear. CDR3 length equals 17 residues. The V end lost 5 bases, the J end lost 0 bases, and 16 bases lay between the germline ends. Per the germline V gene, CDR1 is MNHNY and CDR2 is SVGAGI (reference sequence). This CDR3 is CASSRPKHGATNEKLFF. DNA of the CDR3: TGTGCCAGCAGTCGACCTAAGCACGGAGCAACTAATGAAAAACTGTTTTTT.

The table lists this clone with a count of one. The V and J genes are TRBV7-9 and TRBJ2-1; 12 bases line up with TRBD2. Germline values: CDR1 SEHNR, CDR2 FQNEAQ (reference sequence). V lost 0 bases, J lost 3 bases, and 9 bases stayed unmatched. The CDR3 has 19 amino acids. The CDR3 reads CASSLAWSSGGAIYNEQFF. CDR3 coding DNA: TGTGCCAGCAGCTTAGCTTGGTCTAGCGGGGGGGCGATCTACAATGAGCAGTTCTTC.

This clone was picked up one time. The chain couples TRBV4-2 to TRBJ1-2, with TRBD1 as a possible D gene (5 bases). Germline CDR1 reads LGHNA; CDR2 reads YNFKEQ. This CDR3 spans 19 amino acids. With 1 base removed from V and 4 bases from J, the gap between germline ends came to 25 bases. Here the CDR3 reads CASSQVFSGASKSSYGYTF. The CDR3 nucleotides read TGTGCCAGCAGCCAAGTTTTTTCCGGGGCCTCCAAGAGTAGCTATGGCTACACCTTC.

CDR3 sequence reads: CASSPSSRGGYTF. CDR3 in DNA: TGCGCCAGCAGCCCTTCATCACGGGGCGGCTACACCTTC. The gene calls are TRBV5-1 and TRBJ1-2, with D possibly being TRBD1 (5 bases). Germline V gives CDR1 SGHRS, CDR2 YFSETQ. The V gene lost 4 bases and the J gene lost 8 bases, with 15 bases spanning the gap. The CDR3 length is 13 residues. The full variable domain, completed using reference TRBV5-1 and TRBJ1-2, is KAGVTQTPRYLIKTRGQQVTLSCSPISGHRSVSWYQQTPGQGLQFLFEYFSETQRNKGNFPGRFSGRQFSNSRSEMNVSTLELGDSALYLCASSPSSRGGYTFGSGTRLTVV.

The rearrangement joins TRBV7-9 to TRBJ2-7; D gene unclear. V was shortened by 5 bases and J by 5 bases, with 7 bases between the two germline ends. The CDR3 extends over 11 amino acids. Per germline, CDR1 SEHNR and CDR2 FQNEAQ (reference sequence). The CDR3: CASSARDEQYF. The CDR3 DNA reads as TGTGCCAGCAGCGCCCGGGACGAGCAGTACTTC.

The rearrangement joins TRBV5-1 to TRBJ2-7, with a weak D call TRBD2 (7 bases). The V gene's germline CDR1 is SGHRS and CDR2 YFSETQ. The V and J ends lost 4 bases and 5 bases respectively, with 25 bases between them. This CDR3 spans 17 amino acids. CDR3 residues: CASSPGGWLGGSHEQYF. In DNA form, the CDR3 reads TGCGCCAGCAGCCCGGGGGGCTGGCTCGGGGGTTCCCACGAGCAGTACTTC. The full variable domain, with the rest looked up from reference TRBV5-1 and TRBJ2-7, is KAGVTQTPRYLIKTRGQQVTLSCSPISGHRSVSWYQQTPGQGLQFLFEYFSETQRNKGNFPGRFSGRQFSNSRSEMNVSTLELGDSALYLCASSPGGWLGGSHEQYFGPGTRLTVT.

The genes are TRBV7-2 and TRBJ1-3, with 7 bases fitting TRBD1. This CDR3 spans 14 amino acids. Germline V gene lookup returns CDR1 SGHTA and CDR2 FQGNSA. The trim removed 5 bases at V and 4 bases at J, leaving 5 bases unmatched. As DNA, the CDR3 is TGTGCCAGCAGCCCACAGGGGACAGGAAACACCATATATTTT. Translating it yields CASSPQGTGNTIYF.

The rearrangement uses TRBV6-5 and TRBJ1-2; the D gene is possibly TRBD1 (5 bases). This CDR3 is 15 amino acids long. Trimming cost V 2 bases and J 2 bases, with 12 bases left between them. Germline V lookup: CDR1 MNHEY, CDR2 SVGAGI. The CDR3 DNA follows: TGTGCCAGCAGTTACAGACAGACCGTAAACTATGGCTACACCTTC. Encoded protein: CASSYRQTVNYGYTF.

This clone was recorded a few times. The gene calls are TRBV7-2 and TRBJ2-1; 12 bases match TRBD2. With V trimmed by 5 bases and J by 6 bases, 5 bases remained unmatched. CDR3 length: 15 amino acids. Per germline, CDR1 SGHTA and CDR2 FQGNSA. The CDR3 DNA reads TGTGCCAGCAGCGGAGGACTAGCGGGACGCAATGAGCAGTTCTTC. It codes for CASSGGLAGRNEQFF.

The CDR3 sequence is CAWSVPPSQPQHF. Written as DNA, the CDR3 is TGTGCCTGGAGTGTACCTCCGAGTCAGCCCCAGCATTTT. The chain recombines TRBV30 with TRBJ1-5, with D unresolved. Germline values: CDR1 GTSNPN, CDR2 SVGIG (reference sequence). Between the trimmed V and J ends, which lost 0 bases and 6 bases, there was a span of 9 bases. The CDR3 runs 13 residues.

The rearrangement links TRBV7-2 to TRBJ2-7, with TRBD1 matching 10 bases. There are 15 residues in the CDR3. Per the germline V gene, CDR1 is SGHTA and CDR2 is FQGNSA. The ends lost 5 bases at V and 6 bases at J; junction bases unmatched: 10. This CDR3 reads CASSPCRDRGCEQYF. The CDR3 bases are TGTGCCAGCAGCCCCTGTAGGGACAGGGGCTGCGAGCAGTACTTC. The full variable domain, in which reference TRBV7-2 and TRBJ2-7 provide the parts outside the CDR3, is GAGVSQSPSNKVTEKGKDVELRCDPISGHTALYWYRQSLGQGLEFLIYFQGNSAPDKSGLPSDRFSAERTGGSVSTLTIQRTQQEDSAVYLCASSPCRDRGCEQYFGPGTRLTVT.

The chain uses TRBV19 and TRBJ1-2, with 7 nucleotides matching TRBD1. CDR1 and CDR2 (germline): LNHDA, SQIVND (reference sequence). The V gene end was trimmed by 6 bases and the J gene end by 4 bases; junction bases not matched to a gene: 11. The CDR3 consists of 15 residues. The DNA for the CDR3 is TGTGCCAGTAGGACTACCGGGACAGTCTCCTATGGCTACACCTTC. It encodes CASRTTGTVSYGYTF. Together with reference TRBV19 and TRBJ1-2, the CDR3 gives the full variable domain: DGGITQSPKYLFRKEGQNVTLSCEQNLNHDAMYWYRQDPGQGLRLIYYSQIVNDFQKGDIAEGYSVSREKKESFPLTVTSAQKNPTAFYLCASRTTGTVSYGYTFGSGTRLTVV.

The count of this clone is one. V and J are TRBV24-1 and TRBJ1-1; D unclear. This CDR3 region has 12 residues. In germline, CDR1 is KGHDR, CDR2 SFDVKD. Trimming took off 3 bases at V and 7 bases at J, with 8 bases between the two ends. The CDR3 loop is CATSDPGGEAFF. The CDR3 nucleotides read TGTGCCACCAGTGATCCAGGAGGTGAAGCTTTCTTT.